Presented here are 29 T cell receptor beta chains from one specimen sequenced in a study of metastatic and nonmetastatic thyroid tumors. Thyroid surgery took place with no prior treatment in any patient. TCRdb reanalyzed the PCR reads via MiXCR. The sample has about 39,000 clones, about 12% seen once. The sample comprised blood. The receptor source for this set is a male donor with papillary thyroid cancer or a benign thyroid nodule (not recorded which). Some clones in this sample may be carry-over from other donors' samples.

Ten or more counts support this clone. J is TRBJ2-7 and V is TRBV10-3; D call uncertain. V shed 7 bases and J shed 0 bases, with 16 bases lying between them. Germline values: CDR1 ENHRY, CDR2 SYGVKD. The CDR3 contains 15 residues. The CDR3 region has the DNA TGTGCCATCACCGACCCCGGAGAGAGCTCCTACGAGCAGTACTTC. This codes for CAITDPGESSYEQYF.

This clone was seen many times. The rearrangement links TRBV29-1 to TRBJ2-3; the match to TRBD2 covers 8 bases. The trim removed 6 bases at V and 6 bases at J, leaving 14 bases unmatched. The CDR3 is 15 residues long. Per germline, CDR1 SQVTM and CDR2 ANQGSEA. As DNA, the CDR3 is TGCAGCGTGGGTCGGGGACTAGGAGGGCACGATACGCAGTATTTT. This codes for CSVGRGLGGHDTQYF.

V and J are TRBV7-3 and TRBJ2-3; no definite D call. CDR3 length: 13 residues. V was cut by 0 bases and J by 13 bases, with 14 bases left in between. From germline, CDR1 is SGHTA and CDR2 FQGTGA. CDR3 DNA sequence: TGTGCCAGCAGCTTAACGATTCCAGATACAGAGTATTTT. Its translation: CASSLTIPDTEYF.

This clone qualifies as medium-sized. The chain is built from TRBV6-1 and TRBJ1-2; no firm D call. CDR1 and CDR2 (germline): MNHNS, SASEGT. This CDR3 comprises 13 residues. V dropped 6 bases and J dropped 3 bases, with 11 bases sitting between them. DNA of the CDR3: TGTGCCAGCAGCTCAGAACCGTACTATGGCTACACCTTC. Translating it yields CASSSEPYYGYTF.

This clone was detected only a few times. The rearrangement joins TRBV4-3 to TRBJ2-1; 12 nucleotides line up with TRBD2. The V segment lost 0 bases and the J segment 10 bases; nucleotides outside the gene matches: 13. The length of the CDR3 is 18 residues. Germline loops: CDR1 LGHNA, CDR2 YSLEER. The CDR3 sequence is CASSQDSPSTSGRIEQFF. The CDR3 DNA follows: TGCGCCAGCAGCCAAGACTCCCCCTCGACTAGCGGGAGAATAGAGCAGTTCTTC.

This clone appeared a few times. The V and J genes are TRBV19 and TRBJ2-7, with 7 bases identical to TRBD1. This CDR3 spans 14 amino acids. Germline CDR1 reads LNHDA; CDR2 reads SQIVND (reference sequence). V was pared by 2 bases and J by 3 bases, with 4 bases of the junction left unmatched. The CDR3 nucleotides read TGTGCCAGTAGTATACGACAGGGATACTACGAGCAGTACTTC. Protein: CASSIRQGYYEQYF.

This clone is medium-sized by share. The rearrangement joins TRBV6-5 to TRBJ2-7; tentatively, D is TRBD1 or TRBD2 (5 bases each). Trimming took 0 bases from V and 5 from J, leaving 8 bases between them. CDR1 MNHEY and CDR2 SVGAGI come from the germline V gene. This CDR3 is built from 13 residues. The CDR3, as DNA: TGTGCCAGCAGTTACTCGGGGGTCCACGAGCAGTACTTC. Amino acids: CASSYSGVHEQYF.

The table lists this clone with a few counts. V and J are TRBV18 and TRBJ2-5, with unresolved D. V lost 2 bases to trimming and J lost 4 bases, with 8 bases between them. The CDR3 is 13 residues long. Germline V gene data show CDR1 as KGHSH and CDR2 as LQKENI. The CDR3 DNA follows: TGTGCCAGCTCACCATCCCCGGGAGAGACCCAGTACTTC. Protein sequence: CASSPSPGETQYF.

This clone was observed many times. The chain carries TRBV29-1 and TRBJ2-7, with a weak D call TRBD2 (6 bases). Germline CDR1 and CDR2: SQVTM and ANQGSEA. The CDR3 loop spans 12 amino acids. Trimming shortened V by 2 bases and J by 4 bases, and 9 bases separated the two germline ends. CDR3 region: CSVETSNYEQYF. The CDR3 DNA reads as TGCAGCGTTGAAACTAGCAATTACGAGCAGTACTTC.

This clone was recorded at least ten times. V usage is TRBV3-1 and J usage is TRBJ2-6; no definite D call. Germline CDR1 is LGHDT and CDR2 is YNNKEL (reference sequence). This CDR3 is 15 amino acids long. Trimming cost V 1 base and J 0 bases, with 4 bases left between them. CDR3 sequence reads: CASSQVASGANVLTF. Written as DNA, the CDR3 is TGTGCCAGCAGCCAAGTGGCCTCTGGGGCCAACGTCCTGACTTTC. Drawing the rest from reference TRBV3-1 and TRBJ2-6, the complete variable domain is DTAVSQTPKYLVTQMGNDKSIKCEQNLGHDTMYWYKQDSKKFLKIMFSYNNKELIINETVPNRFSPKSPDKAHLNLHINSLELGDSAVYFCASSQVASGANVLTFGAGSRLTVL.

This clone was observed a single time. With a much larger clone just one base away, this may be a read error. The identical CDR3 is also encoded by other nucleotide sequences in the sample. The rearrangement joins TRBV11-3 to TRBJ1-3; 9 bases fit TRBD1. J gave up 1 base and V 1 base, and 14 bases lay outside the gene matches. The CDR3 extends over 20 amino acids. From germline, CDR1 is SGHNT and CDR2 YENEEA. The CDR3, as DNA: TGTGCCAGCAGCTTAGGATACCGGGACAGGGCGCCTATGTCTGGAAACACCATATATTTT. This sequence encodes CASSLGYRDRAPMSGNTIYF.

In this sample, this clone turned up many times. This sequence joins TRBV20-1 and TRBJ2-1; 9 bases match TRBD2. Germline lookup yields CDR1 DFQATT and CDR2 SNEGSKA (reference sequence). The V gene end was trimmed by 3 bases and the J gene end by 4 bases; junction bases not matched to a gene: 4. This CDR3 is built from 14 residues. The CDR3 nucleotides are TGCAGTGCTAGTAGCGGGGGCGGGTACAATGAGCAGTTCTTC. Its protein product is CSASSGGGYNEQFF.

This clone was seen at least ten times. V gene TRBV20-1 combines with J gene TRBJ2-2; TRBD2 is a possible D gene (6 bases). The CDR3 covers 14 residues. V was pared by 2 bases and J by 6 bases, with 13 bases between. Germline-derived CDR1 and CDR2 are DFQATT and SNEGSKA (reference sequence). This chain's CDR3 is CSARNEEGAGELFF. CDR3 sequence (DNA): TGCAGTGCTAGAAATGAGGAGGGAGCCGGGGAGCTGTTTTTT.

Only a few counts were recorded for this clone. A much more abundant neighbour one base away suggests this may be a read error. The J gene is TRBJ2-7, the V gene TRBV6-2 or TRBV6-3; maybe TRBD2 (5 bases). Germline CDR1 and CDR2: MNHEY and SVGEGT. Trimming removed 6 bases at V and 0 bases at J, with 18 bases between. This CDR3 contains 16 residues. Here the CDR3 DNA reads TGTGCCAGCAGCCAGGAGTCAGGAGGCAGCTCCTACGAGCAGTACTTC. Amino acids: CASSQESGGSSYEQYF.

The rearrangement uses TRBV28 and TRBJ1-1; no reliable D call. V lost 8 bases and J 6 bases, leaving 16 bases between the germline ends. The CDR3 is 13 amino acids. Looked up from germline, CDR1 is MDHEN and CDR2 is SYDVKM. CDR3: CASGDRHRAEAFF. DNA for the CDR3: TGTGCCAGCGGGGATCGACATCGCGCTGAAGCTTTCTTT. Filled out from reference TRBV28 and TRBJ1-1, the complete variable domain reads DVKVTQSSRYLVKRTGEKVFLECVQDMDHENMFWYRQDPGLGLRLIYFSYDVKMKEKGDIPEGYSVSREKKERFSLILESASTNQTSMYLCASGDRHRAEAFFGQGTRLTVV.

This clone came up many times. This chain joins TRBV2 and TRBJ1-2; the D gene is possibly TRBD1 (5 bases). CDR1 and CDR2 (germline): SNHLY, FYNNEI. V was trimmed by 6 bases and J by 3 bases, leaving 5 bases between them. CDR3 length equals 11 residues. The CDR3 sequence is CASRGDYGYTF. The CDR3 region has the DNA TGTGCCAGCAGGGGGGACTATGGCTACACCTTC.

In its sample, this clone was seen many times. The V call is TRBV7-2, the J call TRBJ2-7; the match to TRBD1 covers 8 bases. This CDR3 has 14 residues. CDR1 SGHTA and CDR2 FQGNSA come from the germline V gene. With V trimmed by 6 bases and J by 2 bases, 6 bases remained unmatched. The CDR3, as DNA: TGTGCCAGCAGGACAGGGGAAGGAACCTACGAGCAGTACTTC. This translates into CASRTGEGTYEQYF. Supplemented by reference TRBV7-2 and TRBJ2-7, the full variable domain reads GAGVSQSPSNKVTEKGKDVELRCDPISGHTALYWYRQSLGQGLEFLIYFQGNSAPDKSGLPSDRFSAERTGGSVSTLTIQRTQQEDSAVYLCASRTGEGTYEQYFGPGTRLTVT.

A word on this clone: This sequence may be a read error, since a much larger clone differs from it by one base. As DNA, the CDR3 is TGCGCCAACAGCCAAGATGGACTAGCGGACAATGAGCAGTTCTTC. Translating it yields CANSQDGLADNEQFF. The chain is built from TRBV4-1 and TRBJ2-1; 10 bases are a match to TRBD2. In germline, CDR1 is MGHRA, CDR2 YSYEKL. This CDR3 is 15 amino acids long.

This rearrangement joins TRBV6-5 to TRBJ2-5, with D perhaps TRBD2 (6 bases). The CDR3 covers 14 residues. V lost 4 bases, J lost 4 bases, and 13 bases lay in between. Germline V gives CDR1 MNHEY, CDR2 SVGAGI. The CDR3 nucleotides read TGTGCCAGCAGTTTGCTGGGACTGTTAGAGACCCAGTACTTC. As protein: CASSLLGLLETQYF.

This clone was found once. This chain links TRBV18 with TRBJ2-1, with 13 bases fitting TRBD2. The V gene end was trimmed by 1 base and the J gene end by 2 bases; junction bases not matched to a gene: 11. Per germline, CDR1 KGHSH and CDR2 LQKENI. CDR3 length: 20 amino acids. In DNA form, the CDR3 reads TGTGCCAGCTCACCACGCCTTCCGGGACTAGCGGGATCGGCCTACAATGAGCAGTTCTTC. Its protein is CASSPRLPGLAGSAYNEQFF.

The chain uses TRBV9 and TRBJ2-5, with D possibly TRBD2 on 6 matching bases. CDR1 is SGDLS and CDR2 is YYNGEE in the germline V gene. V lost 0 bases and J 9 bases, leaving 18 bases between the germline ends. The CDR3 spans 15 residues. CDR3 coding DNA: TGTGCCAGCAGCGTAGACGCCGGGGTTGGGGAGGCCCAGTACTTC. As protein: CASSVDAGVGEAQYF.

This clone was counted a few times. This sequence joins TRBV20-1 and TRBJ2-1, with 11 bases that match TRBD2. CDR3 length equals 23 residues. Germline V lookup: CDR1 DFQATT, CDR2 SNEGSKA (reference sequence). Germline trimming cut 0 bases from V and 0 bases from J; bases unmatched to any gene: 22. The CDR3 bases are TGCAGTGCTAGAGATACGGCCTACCGGCTAGCGGGAGGTCCGTCCAGCTCCTACAATGAGCAGTTCTTC. Translation gives CSARDTAYRLAGGPSSSYNEQFF.

A remark on this clone: One junction end disagrees with the germline gene, perhaps due to a read error. The chain couples TRBV27 to TRBJ2-1; D is possibly TRBD1 or TRBD2 (5 bases each). Looked up from germline, CDR1 is MNHEY and CDR2 is SMNVEV (reference sequence). The CDR3 is made up of 17 amino acids. The CDR3 is CARSSEPQGVWYNEQFF. The CDR3, as DNA: TGTGCCCGCAGTTCCGAGCCCCAGGGAGTGTGGTACAATGAGCAGTTCTTC.

The chain is built from TRBV28 and TRBJ1-1, with 8 nucleotides matching TRBD1. Germline loops: CDR1 MDHEN, CDR2 SYDVKM. Trimming took 5 bases from V and 4 from J; bases not matched to a gene: 15. The CDR3 length is 17 residues. The CDR3 loop is CASSRRWAGGEVTEAFF. CDR3 in DNA: TGTGCCAGCAGTCGTCGGTGGGCAGGGGGCGAAGTCACTGAAGCTTTCTTT.

This clone was seen repeatedly, ten times or more. Other nucleotide sequences from this sample produce the same CDR3. The CDR3 is CASSPEPPPGQPQHF. The CDR3 nucleotides read TGTGCCAGCAGTCCCGAGCCTCCCCCGGGTCAGCCCCAGCATTTT. V and J are TRBV7-9 and TRBJ1-5, with D uncertain. The CDR3 consists of 15 residues. CDR1 and CDR2 from the germline V gene are SEHNR and FQNEAQ (reference sequence). V lost 6 bases and J lost 6, with 18 bases in between.

This clone was detected ten times or more. The chain has TRBV30 and TRBJ1-5, with D perhaps TRBD1 (6 bases). V was shortened by 5 bases and J by 4 bases, with 12 bases between the two germline ends. This CDR3 has 13 residues. Per germline, CDR1 GTSNPN and CDR2 SVGIG (reference sequence). The CDR3 DNA reads as TGTGCCTGGGGGGGGCAGGGGAATCAGCCCCAGCATTTT. This codes for CAWGGQGNQPQHF.

This clone was seen ten or more times. The CDR3 DNA sequence: TGTGCCAGCAGCACCACTAGCGGGAGCGATACGCAGTATTTT. Protein product: CASSTTSGSDTQYF. This rearrangement joins TRBV7-2 to TRBJ2-3, with TRBD2 matching over 11 bases. CDR1 and CDR2 (germline): SGHTA, FQGNSA. The CDR3 spans 14 residues. J lost 6 bases, V lost 5 bases, and 4 bases had no gene match. The full variable domain, completed using reference TRBV7-2 and TRBJ2-3, is GAGVSQSPSNKVTEKGKDVELRCDPISGHTALYWYRQSLGQGLEFLIYFQGNSAPDKSGLPSDRFSAERTGGSVSTLTIQRTQQEDSAVYLCASSTTSGSDTQYFGPGTRLTVL.

The chain is built from TRBV30 and TRBJ2-7; D possibly corresponds to TRBD1 (5 bases). This CDR3 region has 13 residues. Per the germline V gene, CDR1 is GTSNPN and CDR2 is SVGIG (reference sequence). V dropped 3 bases and J dropped 9 bases, with 18 bases sitting between them. For the CDR3, the DNA is TGTGCCTGGAGGGGGCGCGTCCGTCCTGGGCAGTACTTC. Translation: CAWRGRVRPGQYF. Based on the CDR3 plus reference TRBV30 and TRBJ2-7, the full variable domain is SQTIHQWPATLVQPVGSPLSLECTVEGTSNPNLYWYRQAAGRGLQLLFYSVGIGQISSEVPQNLSASRPQDRQFILSSKKLLLSDSGFYLCAWRGRVRPGQYFGPGTRLTVT.

This clone was seen repeatedly, ten times or more. V is TRBV6-2 or TRBV6-3 and J is TRBJ2-1; D ambiguous. Germline loops: CDR1 MNHEY, CDR2 SVGEGT. V lost 6 bases to trimming and J lost 6 bases, with 9 bases between them. CDR3 length: 12 residues. Here the CDR3 DNA reads TGTGCCAGCAGGCGCCTGGGCAATGAGCAGTTCTTC. Protein: CASRRLGNEQFF.